One T cell receptor beta chain is described in this entry. CDR3 size: 13 residues. Trimming took off 1 base at V and 3 bases at J, with 8 bases between the two ends. Germline V gene data show CDR1 as SGHKS and CDR2 as YYEKEE (reference sequence). TCRdb fed the 5' RACE reads into MiXCR, producing one record per CDR3 protein. The table lists 100,000 to 150,000 distinct CDR3 sequences, approximately 6.3% of them singletons. The data were obtained in a study of T-cell memory formation after mild COVID-19. The chain couples TRBV5-5 to TRBJ2-7, with D possibly matching TRBD1 (5 bases). The sequence was collected from an adult woman who had mild COVID-19 (a few samples of this study predate the infection). Cell type and time point are not known. Sequenced input: PBMCs or a T cell subset sorted from them (not recorded which). CDR3 nucleotides: TGTGCCAGCAGCTTGTTAGGGGACTACGAGCAGTACTTC. Protein sequence: CASSLLGDYEQYF. The full variable domain, with the rest looked up from reference TRBV5-5 and TRBJ2-7, is DAGVTQSPTHLIKTRGQQVTLRCSPISGHKSVSWYQQVLGQGPQFIFQYYEKEERGRGNFPDRFSARQFPNYSSELNVNALLLGDSALYLCASSLLGDYEQYFGPGTRLTVT.